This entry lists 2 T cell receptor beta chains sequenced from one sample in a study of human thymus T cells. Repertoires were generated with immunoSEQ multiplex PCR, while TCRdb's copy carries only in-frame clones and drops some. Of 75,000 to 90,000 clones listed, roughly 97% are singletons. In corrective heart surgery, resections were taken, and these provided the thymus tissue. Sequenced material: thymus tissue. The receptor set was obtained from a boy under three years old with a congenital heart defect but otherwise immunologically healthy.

This CDR3 reads CASSDKGIGTEAFF. The CDR3 coding sequence is TGTGCCAGCAGTGATAAGGGGATAGGGACTGAAGCTTTCTTT. The V and J genes are TRBV25-1 and TRBJ1-1; weak D call: TRBD1 (5 bases). V dropped 3 bases and J dropped 5 bases, with 13 bases sitting between them. This CDR3 is 14 amino acids long. The germline CDR1 and CDR2 sequences are MGHDK and SYGVNS.

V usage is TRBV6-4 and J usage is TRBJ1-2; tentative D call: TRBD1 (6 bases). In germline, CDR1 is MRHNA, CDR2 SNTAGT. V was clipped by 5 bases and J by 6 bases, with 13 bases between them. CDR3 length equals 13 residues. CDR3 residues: CASSTGLEHGYTF. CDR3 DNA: TGTGCCAGCAGTACAGGGCTTGAGCATGGCTACACCTTC.